This T cell receptor (beta chain) was documented in a study of T cell repertoires in cytomegalovirus infection. The sample holds many counts of this clonotype. TCRdb re-analysed the reads in MiXCR, keeping a single row per CDR3 protein. The table records about 240,000 distinct CDR3 sequences, roughly an eighth of them present only once. The sequenced material came from PBMCs. This TCR came from a human donor in good health (CMV status not recorded). Some clones in this sample may be carry-over from other donors' samples.

CDR3 sequence: CASSEMGQIYEQYF. Written as DNA, the CDR3 is TGTGCCAGCAGTGAAATGGGACAGATATACGAGCAGTACTTC. The genes are TRBV2 and TRBJ2-7; 7 bases agree with TRBD1. Trimming took 2 bases from V and 4 from J; bases not matched to a gene: 5. CDR1 SNHLY and CDR2 FYNNEI come from the germline V gene. The CDR3 length is 14 residues.